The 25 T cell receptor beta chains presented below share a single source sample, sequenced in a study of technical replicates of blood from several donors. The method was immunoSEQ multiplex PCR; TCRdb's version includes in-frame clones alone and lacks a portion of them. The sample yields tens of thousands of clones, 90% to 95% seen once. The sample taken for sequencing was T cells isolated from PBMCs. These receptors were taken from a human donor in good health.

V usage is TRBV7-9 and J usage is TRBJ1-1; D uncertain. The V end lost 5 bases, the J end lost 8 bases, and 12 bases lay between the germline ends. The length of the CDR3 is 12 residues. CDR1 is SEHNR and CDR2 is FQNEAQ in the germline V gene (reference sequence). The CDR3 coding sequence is TGTGCCAGCAGCCTAGGGCCCGGGGAAGCTTTCTTT. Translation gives CASSLGPGEAFF.

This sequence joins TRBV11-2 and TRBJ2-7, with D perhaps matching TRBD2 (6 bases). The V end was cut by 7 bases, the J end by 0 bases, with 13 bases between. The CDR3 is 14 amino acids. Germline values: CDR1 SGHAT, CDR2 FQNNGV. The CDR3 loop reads CASTISGVSYEQYF. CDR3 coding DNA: TGTGCCAGCACCATTAGCGGAGTCTCCTACGAGCAGTACTTC.

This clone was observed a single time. In DNA form, the CDR3 reads TGTGCCAGCAGCTTAGAAGGAGCCGGCTACGAGCAGTACTTC. This gives the protein CASSLEGAGYEQYF. The gene calls are TRBV9 and TRBJ2-7, with D hard to call. Per the germline V gene, CDR1 is SGDLS and CDR2 is YYNGEE. The length of the CDR3 is 14 residues. Trimming shortened V by 4 bases and J by 3 bases, and 14 bases separated the two germline ends.

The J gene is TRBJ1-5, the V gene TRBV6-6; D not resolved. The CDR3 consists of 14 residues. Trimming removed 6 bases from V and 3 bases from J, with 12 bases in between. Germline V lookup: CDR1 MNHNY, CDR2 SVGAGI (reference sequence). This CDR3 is CASRKLGLNQPQHF. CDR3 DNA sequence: TGTGCCAGCAGGAAACTCGGTCTCAATCAGCCCCAGCATTTT.

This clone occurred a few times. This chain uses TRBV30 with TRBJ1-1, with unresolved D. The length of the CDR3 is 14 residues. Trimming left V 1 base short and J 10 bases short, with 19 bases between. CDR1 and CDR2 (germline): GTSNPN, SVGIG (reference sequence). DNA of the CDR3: TGTGCCTGGAGTGACACAAACTCCCGTTCGGGAGCTTTCTTT. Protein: CAWSDTNSRSGAFF.

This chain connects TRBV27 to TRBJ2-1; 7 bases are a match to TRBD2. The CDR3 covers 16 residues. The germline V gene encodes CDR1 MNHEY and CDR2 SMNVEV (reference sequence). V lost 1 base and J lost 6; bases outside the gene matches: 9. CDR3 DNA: TGTGCCAGCAGTTTATTTTACGGGGGGAGAATCAATGAGCAGTTCTTC. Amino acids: CASSLFYGGRINEQFF.

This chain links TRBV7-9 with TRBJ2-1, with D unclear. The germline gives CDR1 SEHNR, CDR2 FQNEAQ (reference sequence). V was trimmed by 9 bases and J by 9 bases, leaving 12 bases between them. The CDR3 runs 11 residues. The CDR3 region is CASKATVEQFF. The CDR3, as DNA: TGTGCCAGTAAAGCTACGGTTGAGCAGTTCTTC.

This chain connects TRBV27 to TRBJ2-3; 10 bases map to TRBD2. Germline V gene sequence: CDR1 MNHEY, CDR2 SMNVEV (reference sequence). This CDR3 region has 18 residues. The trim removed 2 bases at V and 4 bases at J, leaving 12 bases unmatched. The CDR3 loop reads CASSLRAAGGPGADTQYF. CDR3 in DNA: TGTGCCAGCAGTTTACGGGCAGCGGGAGGGCCAGGTGCAGATACGCAGTATTTT.

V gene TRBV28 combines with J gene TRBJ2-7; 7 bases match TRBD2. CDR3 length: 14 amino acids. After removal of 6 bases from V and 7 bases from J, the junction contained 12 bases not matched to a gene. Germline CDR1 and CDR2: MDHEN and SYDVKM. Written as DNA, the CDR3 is TGTGCCAGCAGCCCCCCCGGGGGGACGGGAGAGCAGTACTTC. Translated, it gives CASSPPGGTGEQYF. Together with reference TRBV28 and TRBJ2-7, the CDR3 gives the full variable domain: DVKVTQSSRYLVKRTGEKVFLECVQDMDHENMFWYRQDPGLGLRLIYFSYDVKMKEKGDIPEGYSVSREKKERFSLILESASTNQTSMYLCASSPPGGTGEQYFGPGTRLTVT.

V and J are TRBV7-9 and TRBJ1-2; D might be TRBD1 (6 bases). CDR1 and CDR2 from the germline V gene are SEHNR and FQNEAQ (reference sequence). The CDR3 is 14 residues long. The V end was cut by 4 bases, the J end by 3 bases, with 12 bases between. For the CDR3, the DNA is TGTGCCAGCAGCTCACAGGGTGTCGACTATGGCTACACCTTC. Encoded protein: CASSSQGVDYGYTF.

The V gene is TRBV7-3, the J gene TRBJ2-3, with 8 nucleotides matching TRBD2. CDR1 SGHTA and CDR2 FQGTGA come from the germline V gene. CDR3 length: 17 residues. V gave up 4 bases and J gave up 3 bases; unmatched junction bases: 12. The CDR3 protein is CASSSTGGGGTTDTQYF. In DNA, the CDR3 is TGTGCCAGCAGCTCTACGGGCGGCGGGGGGACAACAGATACGCAGTATTTT.

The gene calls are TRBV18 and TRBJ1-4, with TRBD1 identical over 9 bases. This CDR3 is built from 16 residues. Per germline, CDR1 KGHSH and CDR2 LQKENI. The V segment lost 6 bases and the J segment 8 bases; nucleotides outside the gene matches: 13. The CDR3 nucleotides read TGTGCCAGCTCTCTCGAACCGGGACAGGGAATCGAAAAACTGTTTTTT. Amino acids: CASSLEPGQGIEKLFF.

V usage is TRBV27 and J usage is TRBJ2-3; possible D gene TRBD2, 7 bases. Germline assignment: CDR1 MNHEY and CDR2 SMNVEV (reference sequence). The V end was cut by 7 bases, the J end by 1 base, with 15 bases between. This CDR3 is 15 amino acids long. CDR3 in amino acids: CASTQGGEGTDTQYF. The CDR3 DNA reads TGTGCCAGCACCCAAGGGGGGGAGGGCACAGATACGCAGTATTTT.

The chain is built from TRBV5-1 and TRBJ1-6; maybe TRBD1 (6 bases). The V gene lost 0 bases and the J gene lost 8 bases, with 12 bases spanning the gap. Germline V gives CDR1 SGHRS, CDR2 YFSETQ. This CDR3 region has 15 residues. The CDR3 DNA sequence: TGCGCCAGCAGCTTGGAACAGGGTACGGATTCACCCCTCCACTTT. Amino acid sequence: CASSLEQGTDSPLHF.

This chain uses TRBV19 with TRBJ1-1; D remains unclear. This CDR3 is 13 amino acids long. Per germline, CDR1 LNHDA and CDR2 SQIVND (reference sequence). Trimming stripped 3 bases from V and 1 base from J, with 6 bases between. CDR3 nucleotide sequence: TGTGCCAGTAGTATTGCGCCGAACACTGAAGCTTTCTTT. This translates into CASSIAPNTEAFF. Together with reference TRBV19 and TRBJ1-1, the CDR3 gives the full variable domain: DGGITQSPKYLFRKEGQNVTLSCEQNLNHDAMYWYRQDPGQGLRLIYYSQIVNDFQKGDIAEGYSVSREKKESFPLTVTSAQKNPTAFYLCASSIAPNTEAFFGQGTRLTVV.

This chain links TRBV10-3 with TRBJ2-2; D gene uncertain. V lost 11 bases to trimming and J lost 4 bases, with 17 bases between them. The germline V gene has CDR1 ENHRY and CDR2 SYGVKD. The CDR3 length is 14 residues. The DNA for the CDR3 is TGTGCCCTTATACCATCGGAGCGCACCGGGGAGCTGTTTTTT. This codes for CALIPSERTGELFF.

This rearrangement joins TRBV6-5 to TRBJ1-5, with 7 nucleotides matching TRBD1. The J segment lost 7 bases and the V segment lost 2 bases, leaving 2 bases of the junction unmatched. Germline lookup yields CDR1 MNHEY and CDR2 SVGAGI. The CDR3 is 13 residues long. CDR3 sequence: CASSYKDRQPQHF. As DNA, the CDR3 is TGTGCCAGCAGTTACAAGGACAGGCAGCCCCAGCATTTT.

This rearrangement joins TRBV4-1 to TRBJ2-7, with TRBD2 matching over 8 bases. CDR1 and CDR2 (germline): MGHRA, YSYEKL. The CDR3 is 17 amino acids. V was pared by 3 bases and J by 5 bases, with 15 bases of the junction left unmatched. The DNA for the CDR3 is TGCGCCAGCAGCCATGGCCTTCTCGCGGGAGGAACGAACGAGCAGTACTTC. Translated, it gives CASSHGLLAGGTNEQYF.

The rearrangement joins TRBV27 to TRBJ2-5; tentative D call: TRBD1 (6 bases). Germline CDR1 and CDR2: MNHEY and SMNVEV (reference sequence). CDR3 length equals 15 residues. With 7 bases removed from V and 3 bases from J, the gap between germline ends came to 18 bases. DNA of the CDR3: TGTGCCAGCACCTCAACTATGCCAGGGGAAGAGACCCAGTACTTC. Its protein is CASTSTMPGEETQYF.

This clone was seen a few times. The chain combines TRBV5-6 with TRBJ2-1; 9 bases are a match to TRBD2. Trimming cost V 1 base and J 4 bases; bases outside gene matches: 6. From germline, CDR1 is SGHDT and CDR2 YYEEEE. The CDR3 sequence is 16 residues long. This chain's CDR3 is CASSLPLAGTYNEQFF. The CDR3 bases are TGTGCCAGCAGCTTGCCCCTAGCGGGGACTTACAATGAGCAGTTCTTC.

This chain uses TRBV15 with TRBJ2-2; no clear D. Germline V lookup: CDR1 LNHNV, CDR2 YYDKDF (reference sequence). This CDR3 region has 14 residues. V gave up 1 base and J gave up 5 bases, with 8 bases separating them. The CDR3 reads CATSRAFETGELFF. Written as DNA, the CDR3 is TGTGCCACCAGCAGAGCATTCGAGACCGGGGAGCTGTTTTTT.

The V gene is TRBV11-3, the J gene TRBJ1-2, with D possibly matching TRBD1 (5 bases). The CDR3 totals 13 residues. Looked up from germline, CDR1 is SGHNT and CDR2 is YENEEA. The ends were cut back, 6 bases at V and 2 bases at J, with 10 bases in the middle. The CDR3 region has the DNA TGTGCCAGCAGTATAGACAGCAACTATGGCTACACCTTC. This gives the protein CASSIDSNYGYTF.

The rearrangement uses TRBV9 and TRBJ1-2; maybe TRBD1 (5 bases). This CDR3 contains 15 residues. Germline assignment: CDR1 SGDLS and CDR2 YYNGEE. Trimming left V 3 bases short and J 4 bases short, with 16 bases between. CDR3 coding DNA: TGTGCCAGCAGCGCACCCCTTCAGGGCCCCTATGGCTACACCTTC. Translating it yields CASSAPLQGPYGYTF.

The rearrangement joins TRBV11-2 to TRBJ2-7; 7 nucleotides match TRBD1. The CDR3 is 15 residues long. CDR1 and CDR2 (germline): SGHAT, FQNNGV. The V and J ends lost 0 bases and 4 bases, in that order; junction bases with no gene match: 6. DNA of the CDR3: TGTGCCAGCAGCTTAGACCCGGGACAGACTTACGAGCAGTACTTC. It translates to CASSLDPGQTYEQYF.

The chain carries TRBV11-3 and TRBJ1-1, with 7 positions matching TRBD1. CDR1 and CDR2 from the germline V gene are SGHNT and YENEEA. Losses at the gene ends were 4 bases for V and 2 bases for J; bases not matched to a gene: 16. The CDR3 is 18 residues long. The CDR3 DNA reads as TGTGCCAGCAGCTCTGAATGGAGAGGGGGCGCCGGAAACACTGAAGCTTTCTTT. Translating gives CASSSEWRGGAGNTEAFF.